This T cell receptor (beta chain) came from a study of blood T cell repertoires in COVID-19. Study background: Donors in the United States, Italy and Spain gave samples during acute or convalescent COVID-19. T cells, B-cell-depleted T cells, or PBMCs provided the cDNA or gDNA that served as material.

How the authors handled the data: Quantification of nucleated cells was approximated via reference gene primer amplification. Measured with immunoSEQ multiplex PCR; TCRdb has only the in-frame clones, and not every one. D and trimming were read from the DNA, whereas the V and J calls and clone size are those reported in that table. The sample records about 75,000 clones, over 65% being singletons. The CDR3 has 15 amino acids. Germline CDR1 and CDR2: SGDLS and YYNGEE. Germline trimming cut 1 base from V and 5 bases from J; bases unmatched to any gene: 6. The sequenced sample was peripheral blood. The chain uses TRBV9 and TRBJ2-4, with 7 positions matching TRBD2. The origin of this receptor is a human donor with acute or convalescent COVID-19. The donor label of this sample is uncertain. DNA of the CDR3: TGTGCCAGCAGCGTAAGAGGACTAGGTGAAAACATTCAGTACTTC. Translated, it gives CASSVRGLGENIQYF. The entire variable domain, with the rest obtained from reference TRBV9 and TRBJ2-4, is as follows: DSGVTQTPKHLITATGQRVTLRCSPRSGDLSVYWYQQSLDQGLQFLIQYYNGEERAKGNILERFSAQQFPDLHSELNLSSLELGDSALYFCASSVRGLGENIQYFGAGTRLSVL.